The entry below gives a single TCR beta chain sequence along with its context. Original handling: From reference gene primer amplification, estimates of nucleated cell counts were derived. The assay was immunoSEQ multiplex PCR, and TCRdb's table has in-frame clones only and misses some. Clone size and the V and J calls come from that table; the DNA yielded D and trimming. Of around 400,000 clones detected, around 87% appear once; the ten largest clones hold under 3%. The sample belongs to a study of blood T cell repertoires in COVID-19. On the study more broadly: Some COVID-19 samples were acute and others convalescent; all came from the United States, Italy and Spain.

This CDR3 has 13 residues. V shed 1 base and J shed 13 bases, with 13 bases lying between them. Germline V gives CDR1 MDHEN, CDR2 SYDVKM. Followed over time, Seattle patients had been enrolled while infection was active. The source material was peripheral blood. This chain connects TRBV28 to TRBJ2-2; D uncertain. This receptor was identified in a woman in her fifties or sixties with COVID-19, enrolled during active disease. CDR3 nucleotide sequence: TGTGCCAGCAGTTTATTCGGTGCTGGGCTGCTGTTTTTT. Protein: CASSLFGAGLLFF.